These T cell receptor beta chains were read from a single sample in a study of T-cell memory formation after mild COVID-19. TCRdb re-analysed the 5' RACE reads in MiXCR, keeping a single row per CDR3 protein. The sample has tens of thousands of distinct CDR3 sequences, approximately 13% seen once. Sequencing was done on a sample of PBMCs or a T cell subset sorted from them (not recorded which). The receptors were sampled from an adult woman who had mild COVID-19 (a few samples of this study predate the infection). Cell type and time point are not known. CDR3s include the opening cysteine and the closing phenylalanine or tryptophan. D genes are given only for firm matches. Rows may omit the clone size; those that give it use once, few, many or a size class.

clone_size	v_call	j_call	d_call	cdr3_nt	cdr3_aa
few	TRBV25-1	TRBJ1-1	-	TGTGCCAGCAGTGAACGCGGGCCTGAAGCTTTCTTT	CASSERGPEAFF
few	TRBV12-3/TRBV12-4	TRBJ1-1	-	TGTGCCAGCAAAAATAGACAGGCGGAAGCTTTCTTT	CASKNRQAEAFF
-	TRBV12-3/TRBV12-4	TRBJ2-1	TRBD1	TGTGCCAGCAGCCACAGGGGGCTCACCACCGGGAATGAGCAGTTCTTC	CASSHRGLTTGNEQFF
many	TRBV12-5	TRBJ2-3	-	TGTGCTAGTGGTTTGGCTTATATTGGGGCGACAGATACGCAGTATTTT	CASGLAYIGATDTQYF
few	TRBV5-1	TRBJ2-3	TRBD2	TGCGCCAGCAGCCAAGGGACTAGCGGCACAGATACGCAGTATTTT	CASSQGTSGTDTQYF
few	TRBV27	TRBJ1-1	-	TGTGCCAGCACCTCTAATACCGGGCTCCCGGGTGAAGCTTTCTTT	CASTSNTGLPGEAFF
few	TRBV5-1	TRBJ2-3	-	TGCGCCAGCAGCTTAACAGGGATTTATTCAGATACGCAGTATTTT	CASSLTGIYSDTQYF
few	TRBV7-8	TRBJ1-1	-	TGTGCCAGCAGCTTAGATCCGGGACGGACCGTTGGGGACACTGAAGCTTTCTTT	CASSLDPGRTVGDTEAFF
-	TRBV7-9	TRBJ2-2	TRBD2	TGTGCCAGCAGCCCCCGGGTAGCGGGAGAATGGACCGGGGAGCTGTTTTTT	CASSPRVAGEWTGELFF
few	TRBV29-1	TRBJ2-4	-	TGCAGCGCACTCAGGGGTGGGCAAAACATTCAGTACTTC	CSALRGGQNIQYF
-	TRBV6-5	TRBJ2-3	TRBD2	TGTGCCAGCAGTTACTCTAGCGGGGGGAGCACAGATACGCAGTATTTT	CASSYSSGGSTDTQYF
-	TRBV4-1	TRBJ2-7	TRBD2	TGCGCCAGCAGCCAATGGACTAGCGGGGCGGCCTACGAGCAGTACTTC	CASSQWTSGAAYEQYF
few	TRBV7-8	TRBJ2-3	-	TGTGCCAGCAGCCAATATAGGGGGAACGCAGATACGCAGTATTTT	CASSQYRGNADTQYF
many	TRBV5-1	TRBJ2-5	TRBD1	TGCGCCAGCAGCTTGGGCCCGTCGGGACAGTTAGAGACCCAGTACTTC	CASSLGPSGQLETQYF
many	TRBV9	TRBJ2-3	-	TGTGCCAGCAGCGTAGGGGGGAGCACAGATACGCAGTATTTT	CASSVGGSTDTQYF
-	TRBV21-1	TRBJ2-7	-	TGTGCCAGCAGAAAAAATTGGGTGGACAGACAAGTCGACGAGCAGTACTTC	CASRKNWVDRQVDEQYF
many	TRBV27	TRBJ2-5	TRBD2	TGTGCCAGCGGACGGACTAGCGGGAGTCTGTTTGTAGAGACCCAGTACTTC	CASGRTSGSLFVETQYF
few	TRBV2	TRBJ2-5	TRBD1	TGTGCCAGCAGTGAAGGCGGACCCGACAGGGGGCTGGAGACCCAGTACTTC	CASSEGGPDRGLETQYF
-	TRBV12-3/TRBV12-4	TRBJ1-1	-	TGTGCCAGCAGCCCATGGGGTGGAACTGAAGCTTTCTTT	CASSPWGGTEAFF
-	TRBV9	TRBJ1-5	-	TGTGCCAGCAGCGTCACAGGGTCCTTCAATCAGCCCCAGCATTTT	CASSVTGSFNQPQHF